The clone carrying this TCR beta chain was recorded once. The data stem from a study of blood T cell repertoires in COVID-19. Looking at the study overall: Acute-phase and convalescent COVID-19 samples originated in the United States, Italy and Spain. T cells, B-cell-depleted T cells, or PBMCs provided the cDNA or gDNA that served as material.

The CDR3 has 15 residues. The V and J ends lost 6 bases and 2 bases, in that order; junction bases with no gene match: 5. Germline loops: CDR1 MNHEY, CDR2 SVGAGI. Original methodology: Researchers report that nucleated cell counts were estimated from reference gene primer amplification. Method: immunoSEQ multiplex PCR; TCRdb's copy keeps in-frame clones and lacks some. Clone size and the V and J calls come from that table; the DNA yielded D and trimming. The sample holds about 150,000 clones; approximately 90% are singletons and the top ten take approximately 2.8%. The TCR was taken from a woman aged 55-70 years with active COVID-19. Sequencing was carried out using peripheral blood. V is TRBV6-5 and J is TRBJ2-2; TRBD2 aligns across 8 bases. The chain's CDR3 is CASRTGLVNTGELFF. The CDR3 nucleotides are TGTGCCAGCAGAACGGGACTAGTTAACACCGGGGAGCTGTTTTTT.